These T cell receptor beta chains were read from a single sample in a study of blood T cells in healthy people across ages. TCRdb fed the 5' RACE reads into MiXCR, producing one record per CDR3 protein. This sample carries 1.5 million to 2 million distinct CDR3 sequences, 39% of them seen once, and the ten largest clones take more than 20%. Sequencing input: blood. The source of these receptors is a human donor in good health. The CDR3 runs from the conserved cysteine through the conserved F or W. The order of the fields is CDR3 protein, CDR3 DNA, clone size, V gene, J gene, D gene. D genes are given only for firm matches. A row's size may be missing; if present it is once, few, many or a size class.

CDR3: CSARNPSGRYEQYF
DNA: TGCAGTGCCCGTAACCCTAGCGGACGGTACGAGCAGTACTTC
size: NA
V: TRBV20-1
J: TRBJ2-7
D: TRBD2

CDR3: CASSLEAESDTEAFF
DNA: TGTGCCAGCAGCTTAGAAGCAGAAAGCGACACTGAAGCTTTCTTT
size: NA
V: TRBV11-3
J: TRBJ1-1
D: NA

CDR3: CSVEMASGVGYTF
DNA: TGCAGCGTTGAGATGGCCTCCGGGGTGGGCTACACCTTC
size: NA
V: TRBV29-1
J: TRBJ1-2
D: NA

CDR3: CASSFPQAGYSTDTQYF
DNA: TGTGCCAGCAGCTTTCCCCAAGCGGGGTACAGCACAGATACGCAGTATTTT
size: NA
V: TRBV7-8
J: TRBJ2-3
D: TRBD2

CDR3: CSARAWDGSSYEQYF
DNA: TGCAGTGCTAGAGCATGGGACGGGAGCTCCTACGAGCAGTACTTC
size: NA
V: TRBV20-1
J: TRBJ2-7
D: NA

CDR3: CASSLIGSQGQPQHF
DNA: TGTGCCAGCAGTTTAATAGGCAGCCAGGGTCAGCCCCAGCATTTT
size: NA
V: TRBV27
J: TRBJ1-5
D: NA

CDR3: CASSFSGTWTRVSYNEQYF
DNA: TGTGCCAGCAGCTTTTCCGGGACATGGACAAGGGTATCCTACAATGAGCAGTACTTC
size: few
V: TRBV7-3
J: TRBJ2-7
D: NA

CDR3: CASGMDTNSYNSPLHF
DNA: TGTGCCAGCGGAATGGACACCAACTCCTATAATTCACCCCTCCACTTT
size: NA
V: TRBV7-9
J: TRBJ1-6
D: NA

CDR3: CASSQDSGQGLDEQYF
DNA: TGTGCCAGCAGCCAAGACTCCGGACAGGGTCTAGACGAGCAGTACTTC
size: few
V: TRBV3-1
J: TRBJ2-7
D: TRBD1

CDR3: CASSQDPPWAEQYF
DNA: TGCGCCAGCAGCCAAGATCCCCCGTGGGCCGAGCAGTACTTC
size: few
V: TRBV4-3
J: TRBJ2-7
D: NA

CDR3: CASRSDISNYGYTF
DNA: TGTGCCAGCAGGTCCGACATCTCTAACTATGGCTACACCTTC
size: NA
V: TRBV6-5
J: TRBJ1-2
D: NA

CDR3: CSAGTGEVDEKLFF
DNA: TGCAGTGCGGGGACAGGGGAGGTAGATGAAAAACTGTTTTTT
size: few
V: TRBV20-1
J: TRBJ1-4
D: TRBD1

CDR3: CASSPPDRAWDEQYF
DNA: TGTGCCAGCTCACCACCCGACAGGGCTTGGGACGAGCAGTACTTC
size: NA
V: TRBV18
J: TRBJ2-7
D: TRBD1

CDR3: CASSHRLVKTGELFF
DNA: TGTGCCAGCAGCCACAGACTGGTTAAGACCGGGGAGCTGTTTTTT
size: NA
V: TRBV4-2
J: TRBJ2-2
D: NA

CDR3: CASRPGRAYNEQFF
DNA: TGTGCCAGCAGACCGGGACGAGCTTACAATGAGCAGTTCTTC
size: NA
V: TRBV7-2
J: TRBJ2-1
D: NA

CDR3: CASSQGLRTEYYEQYF
DNA: TGTGCCAGCAGCCAAGGTCTGAGGACAGAGTACTACGAGCAGTACTTC
size: few
V: TRBV3-1
J: TRBJ2-7
D: NA

CDR3: CATSDSGQGLGLGEETQYF
DNA: TGTGCCACCAGTGACTCGGGACAGGGGCTGGGCCTGGGGGAAGAGACCCAGTACTTC
size: few
V: TRBV24-1
J: TRBJ2-5
D: TRBD1

CDR3: CASSLGVEKLFF
DNA: TGTGCCAGCAGCTTAGGGGTTGAAAAACTGTTTTTT
size: few
V: TRBV11-3
J: TRBJ1-4
D: NA

CDR3: CASSLSRGLELDTQYF
DNA: TGTGCCAGCAGCTTGAGCAGGGGGCTTGAGCTCGATACGCAGTATTTT
size: few
V: TRBV5-6
J: TRBJ2-3
D: TRBD1

CDR3: CASSYSKQGGTEAFF
DNA: TGTGCCAGCAGTTACTCTAAGCAGGGGGGCACTGAAGCTTTCTTT
size: NA
V: TRBV6-5
J: TRBJ1-1
D: TRBD1

CDR3: CSAQGGNYGHTF
DNA: TGCAGTGCACAGGGCGGTAACTATGGCCACACCTTC
size: NA
V: TRBV20-1
J: TRBJ1-2
D: NA

CDR3: CASSQDLPRYRAGELFF
DNA: TGTGCCAGCAGCCAAGATCTTCCCCGCTACCGGGCCGGGGAGCTGTTTTTT
size: NA
V: TRBV3-1
J: TRBJ2-2
D: NA

CDR3: CASKERVNDNEQFF
DNA: TGTGCCAGCAAGGAGCGAGTGAACGACAATGAGCAGTTCTTC
size: NA
V: TRBV2
J: TRBJ2-1
D: NA

CDR3: CASSQVGTDQETQYF
DNA: TGTGCCAGCAGCCAAGTAGGGACAGACCAAGAGACCCAGTACTTC
size: few
V: TRBV7-3
J: TRBJ2-5
D: TRBD1

CDR3: CASSEPGLGEQYF
DNA: TGTGCCAGCAGCGAACCGGGCTTGGGGGAGCAGTACTTC
size: NA
V: TRBV7-9
J: TRBJ2-7
D: NA

CDR3: CASSSGTAQETQYF
DNA: TGTGCCAGCAGTTCCGGGACAGCTCAAGAGACCCAGTACTTC
size: many
V: TRBV5-1
J: TRBJ2-5
D: TRBD1

CDR3: CASSPTGGGTEAFF
DNA: TGTGCCAGCAGCCCTACAGGGGGCGGCACTGAAGCTTTCTTT
size: many
V: TRBV7-3
J: TRBJ1-1
D: TRBD1

CDR3: CASSQRTGYEQYF
DNA: TGTGCCAGCAGCCAGCGGACAGGTTACGAGCAGTACTTC
size: NA
V: TRBV14
J: TRBJ2-7
D: TRBD1

CDR3: CASSWTGDREEGYTF
DNA: TGTGCCAGCAGCTGGACGGGGGACAGGGAAGAAGGCTACACCTTC
size: NA
V: TRBV6-5
J: TRBJ1-2
D: TRBD1

CDR3: CASSLDGRADYGYTF
DNA: TGTGCCAGCAGCTTAGACGGCAGGGCGGACTATGGCTACACCTTC
size: few
V: TRBV7-2
J: TRBJ1-2
D: NA

CDR3: CSARGIPITGGEFTNEQFF
DNA: TGCAGTGCTAGAGGTATCCCAATTACAGGGGGGGAATTTACGAATGAGCAGTTCTTC
size: NA
V: TRBV20-1
J: TRBJ2-1
D: NA

CDR3: CASSLRDGQGLYEQYF
DNA: TGCGCCAGCAGCTTGAGGGACGGGCAGGGGCTCTACGAGCAGTACTTC
size: NA
V: TRBV5-1
J: TRBJ2-7
D: NA

CDR3: CASSKQGLLYDEQFF
DNA: TGTGCCAGCAGCAAACAGGGGTTATTATACGATGAGCAGTTCTTC
size: NA
V: TRBV11-2
J: TRBJ2-1
D: TRBD1

CDR3: CASNFLAGGADTQYF
DNA: TGTGCCAGCAACTTCTTAGCGGGGGGGGCAGATACGCAGTATTTT
size: NA
V: TRBV11-2
J: TRBJ2-3
D: TRBD2